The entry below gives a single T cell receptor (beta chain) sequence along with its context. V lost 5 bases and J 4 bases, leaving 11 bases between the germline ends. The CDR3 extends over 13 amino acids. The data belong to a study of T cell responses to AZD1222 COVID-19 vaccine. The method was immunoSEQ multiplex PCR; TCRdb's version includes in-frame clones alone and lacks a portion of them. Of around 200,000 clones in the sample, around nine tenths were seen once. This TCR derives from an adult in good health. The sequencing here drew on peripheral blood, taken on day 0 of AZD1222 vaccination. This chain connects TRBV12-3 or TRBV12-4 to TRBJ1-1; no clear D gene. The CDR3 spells CASSPSYGTEAFF. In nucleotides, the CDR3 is TGTGCCAGCAGTCCATCCTATGGCACTGAAGCTTTCTTT.